This note documents a single T cell receptor beta chain sequence. The sample originates from a study of control samples from healthy donors and cancer patients. V was clipped by 5 bases and J by 3 bases; unmatched bases: 3. In germline, CDR1 is PRHDT, CDR2 FYEKMQ (reference sequence). The CDR3 spans 14 residues. Some clones are missing from TCRdb's copy, which holds only in-frame ones; the method was immunoSEQ multiplex PCR. The data contain about 140,000 clones, roughly 94% of them singletons. Sequencing was carried out using blood. This sequence originates from a man aged 35-49 years in good health. The chain couples TRBV13 to TRBJ2-3; 9 bases fit TRBD1. Here the CDR3 DNA reads TGTGCCAGCAGCCTCGGACAGGGGACAGATACGCAGTATTTT. Protein product: CASSLGQGTDTQYF. The variable domain in full, with the rest retrieved from reference TRBV13 and TRBJ2-3, is AAGVIQSPRHLIKEKRETATLKCYPIPRHDTVYWYQQGPGQDPQFLISFYEKMQSDKGSIPDRFSAQQFSDYHSELNMSSLELGDSALYFCASSLGQGTDTQYFGPGTRLTVL.